This T cell receptor beta chain originates from a study of CD8 T cells in ankylosing spondylitis. MiXCR was run by TCRdb on the 5' RACE reads, yielding one entry per CDR3 protein. The profile shows under 200,000 distinct CDR3 sequences, around a tenth of them singletons. Whole-study findings and limits: There was a TCR beta motif, made of several highly homologous variants, that appeared characteristic of ankylosing spondylitis blood. Reactive arthritis synovial fluid and blood previously showed some of these motif variants. Reportedly, matched ankylosing spondylitis synovial fluid was significantly enriched for disease-linked clones.

CDR3 length: 16 amino acids. Germline V lookup: CDR1 SGHRS, CDR2 YFSETQ. The ends were cut back, 3 bases at V and 3 bases at J, with 18 bases in the middle. This clonotype appeared many times. What it binds is not known. The TCR sequence derives from a male donor with ankylosing spondylitis or in good health (not recorded which). The sample consisted of blood, either unsorted or a sorted T cell fraction (not recorded which). J is TRBJ1-1 and V is TRBV5-1, with a possible D match to TRBD1 (6 bases). The CDR3 loop reads CASSWGARVIDTEAFF. In DNA, the CDR3 is TGCGCCAGCAGCTGGGGGGCTAGGGTGATAGACACTGAAGCTTTCTTT.